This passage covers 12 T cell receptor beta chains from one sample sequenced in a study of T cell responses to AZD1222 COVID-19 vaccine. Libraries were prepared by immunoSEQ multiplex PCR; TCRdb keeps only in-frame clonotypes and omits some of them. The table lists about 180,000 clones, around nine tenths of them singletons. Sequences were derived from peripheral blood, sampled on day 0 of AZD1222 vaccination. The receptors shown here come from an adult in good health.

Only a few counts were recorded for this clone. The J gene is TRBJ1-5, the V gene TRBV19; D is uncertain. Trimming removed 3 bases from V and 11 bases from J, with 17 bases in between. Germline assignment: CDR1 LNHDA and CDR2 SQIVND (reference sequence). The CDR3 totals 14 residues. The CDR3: CASSMAGLEISQHF. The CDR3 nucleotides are TGTGCCAGTAGTATGGCAGGTCTCGAAATTTCCCAGCATTTT. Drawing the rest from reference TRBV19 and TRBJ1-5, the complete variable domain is DGGITQSPKYLFRKEGQNVTLSCEQNLNHDAMYWYRQDPGQGLRLIYYSQIVNDFQKGDIAEGYSVSREKKESFPLTVTSAQKNPTAFYLCASSMAGLEISQHFGDGTRLSIL.

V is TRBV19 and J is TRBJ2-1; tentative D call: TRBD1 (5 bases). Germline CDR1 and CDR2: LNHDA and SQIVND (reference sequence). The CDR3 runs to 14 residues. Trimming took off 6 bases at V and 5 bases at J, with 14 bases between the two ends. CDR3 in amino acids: CASRTTANHNEQFF. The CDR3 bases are TGTGCCAGTAGAACGACAGCGAATCACAATGAGCAGTTCTTC.

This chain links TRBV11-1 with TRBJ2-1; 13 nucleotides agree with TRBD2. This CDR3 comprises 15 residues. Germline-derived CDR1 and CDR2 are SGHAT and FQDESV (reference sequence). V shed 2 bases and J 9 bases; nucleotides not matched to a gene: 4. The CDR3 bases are TGTGCCAGCAGCTTATGGACTAGCGGGAGCACTGAGCAGTTCTTC. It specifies CASSLWTSGSTEQFF.

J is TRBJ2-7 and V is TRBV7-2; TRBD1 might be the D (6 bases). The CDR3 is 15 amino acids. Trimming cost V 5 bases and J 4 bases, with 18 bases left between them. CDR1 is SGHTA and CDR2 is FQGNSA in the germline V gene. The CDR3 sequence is CASSPVQGIEYEQYF. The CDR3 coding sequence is TGTGCCAGCAGCCCCGTGCAGGGGATCGAGTACGAGCAGTACTTC.

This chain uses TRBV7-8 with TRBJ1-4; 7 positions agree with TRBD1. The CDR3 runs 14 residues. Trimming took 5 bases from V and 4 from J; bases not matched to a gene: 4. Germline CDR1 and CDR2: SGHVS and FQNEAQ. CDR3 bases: TGTGCCAGCAGCCGGGGACAGAATAATGAAAAACTGTTTTTT. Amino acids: CASSRGQNNEKLFF. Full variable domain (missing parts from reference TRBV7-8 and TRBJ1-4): GAGVSQSPRYKVAKRGQDVALRCDPISGHVSLFWYQQALGQGPEFLTYFQNEAQLDKSGLPSDRFFAERPEGSVSTLKIQRTQQEDSAVYLCASSRGQNNEKLFFGSGTQLSVL.

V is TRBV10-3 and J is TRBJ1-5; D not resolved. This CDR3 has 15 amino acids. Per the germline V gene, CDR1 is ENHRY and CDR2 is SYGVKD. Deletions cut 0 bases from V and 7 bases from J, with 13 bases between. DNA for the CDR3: TGTGCCATCAGTGAGTCTGGCCGATCGGGACAGCCCCAGCATTTT. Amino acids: CAISESGRSGQPQHF.

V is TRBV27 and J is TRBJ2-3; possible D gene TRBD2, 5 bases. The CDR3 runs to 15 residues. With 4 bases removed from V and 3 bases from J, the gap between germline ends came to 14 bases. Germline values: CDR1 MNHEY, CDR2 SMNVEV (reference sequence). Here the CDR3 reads CASSSPGRGTDTQYF. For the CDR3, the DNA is TGTGCCAGCAGTTCACCGGGCCGAGGGACAGATACGCAGTATTTT.

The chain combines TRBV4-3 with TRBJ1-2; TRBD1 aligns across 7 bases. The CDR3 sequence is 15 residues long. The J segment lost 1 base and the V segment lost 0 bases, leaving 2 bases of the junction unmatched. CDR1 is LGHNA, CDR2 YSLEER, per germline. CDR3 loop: CASSQEQGINYGYTF. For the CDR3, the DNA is TGCGCCAGCAGCCAAGAACAGGGGATTAACTATGGCTACACCTTC.

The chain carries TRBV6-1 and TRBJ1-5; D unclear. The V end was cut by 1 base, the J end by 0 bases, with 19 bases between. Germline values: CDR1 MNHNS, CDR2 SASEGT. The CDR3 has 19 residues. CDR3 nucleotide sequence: TGTGCCAGCAGTGAAGGGAGTGTTGAGAGGATACTTAGCAATCAGCCCCAGCATTTT. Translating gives CASSEGSVERILSNQPQHF.

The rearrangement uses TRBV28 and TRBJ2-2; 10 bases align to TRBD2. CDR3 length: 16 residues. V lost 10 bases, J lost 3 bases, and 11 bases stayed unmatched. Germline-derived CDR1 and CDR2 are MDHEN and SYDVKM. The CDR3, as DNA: TGTGCCACCATAGAACTTAGCGGGGGGCACACCGGGGAGCTGTTTTTT. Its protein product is CATIELSGGHTGELFF.

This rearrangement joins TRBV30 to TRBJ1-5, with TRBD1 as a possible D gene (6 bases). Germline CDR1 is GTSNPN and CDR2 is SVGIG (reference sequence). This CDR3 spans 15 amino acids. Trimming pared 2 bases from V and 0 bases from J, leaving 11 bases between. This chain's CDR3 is CAWSLGQSSNQPQHF. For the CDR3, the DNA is TGTGCCTGGAGTCTCGGACAGTCTAGCAATCAGCCCCAGCATTTT.

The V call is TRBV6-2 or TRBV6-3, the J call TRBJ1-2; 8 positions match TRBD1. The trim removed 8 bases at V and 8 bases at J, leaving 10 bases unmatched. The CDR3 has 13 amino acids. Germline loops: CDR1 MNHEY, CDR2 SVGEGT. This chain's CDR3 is CASGPGQGSGYTF. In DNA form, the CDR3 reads TGTGCCAGCGGCCCCGGACAGGGAAGCGGCTACACCTTC.